Below, 22 T cell receptor beta chains from the same sample are listed, as sequenced in a study of blood T cell repertoires in COVID-19. TCRdb's copy holds only in-frame clones and misses some; the assay was immunoSEQ multiplex PCR. The sample holds 170,000 or so clones; 85% to 95% are singletons and the top ten take around 0.53%. Sequencing was carried out using peripheral blood. All receptors derive from a man over 45 with acute or convalescent COVID-19.

V is TRBV5-4 and J is TRBJ2-5, with 10 bases matching TRBD1. The V and J ends lost 4 bases and 5 bases, in that order; junction bases with no gene match: 2. There are 13 residues in the CDR3. CDR1 and CDR2 (germline): SGHNT, YYREEE (reference sequence). The CDR3 sequence is CASSRDRGETQYF. For the CDR3, the DNA is TGTGCCAGCAGCAGGGACAGGGGCGAGACCCAGTACTTC.

This sequence joins TRBV5-8 and TRBJ2-1; 14 positions match TRBD2. The CDR3 spans 16 residues. V was pared by 1 base and J by 7 bases, with 4 bases of the junction left unmatched. Germline V gene lookup returns CDR1 SGHTS and CDR2 YDEGEE. The CDR3 sequence: CASSLPGLAGANEQFF. The CDR3 coding sequence is TGTGCCAGCAGCTTGCCGGGACTAGCGGGAGCTAATGAGCAGTTCTTC.

The rearrangement uses TRBV3-1 (or the pseudogene TRBV3-2) and TRBJ1-1; possibly TRBD1 for D (6 bases). Germline CDR1 and CDR2: LGHDT and YNNKEL (reference sequence). The CDR3 has 13 residues. V was pared by 5 bases and J by 3 bases, with 10 bases between. The CDR3 sequence: CASSKTGDTEAFF. The CDR3 DNA reads as TGTGCCAGCAGCAAGACAGGAGACACTGAAGCTTTCTTT.

The rearrangement uses TRBV5-1 and TRBJ2-3; 14 positions match TRBD2. CDR3 length: 17 residues. V was pared by 3 bases and J by 3 bases, with 6 bases of the junction left unmatched. From germline, CDR1 is SGHRS and CDR2 YFSETQ. CDR3 nucleotides: TGCGCCAGCAGCTCGGGACTAGCGGGAGCCGGTACAGATACGCAGTATTTT. Translated: CASSSGLAGAGTDTQYF.

This CDR3 reads CASSLEWTSGRAETQYF. CDR3 bases: TGCGCCAGCAGCTTGGAATGGACTAGCGGGAGGGCGGAGACCCAGTACTTC. This rearrangement joins TRBV5-1 to TRBJ2-5; 15 bases align to TRBD2. V dropped 0 bases and J dropped 5; count of bases not matched to a gene: 5. Germline-derived CDR1 and CDR2 are SGHRS and YFSETQ. The length of the CDR3 is 17 residues.

The J gene is TRBJ2-1, the V gene TRBV7-2; TRBD2 agrees at 7 bases. V gave up 3 bases and J gave up 1 base; unmatched junction bases: 12. The germline gives CDR1 SGHTA, CDR2 FQGNSA. This CDR3 spans 18 amino acids. The CDR3 DNA is TGTGCCAGCAGCTTCTTGCTCTACGGCGGGAGTTCCTACAATGAGCAGTTCTTC. Translation gives CASSFLLYGGSSYNEQFF.

The chain couples TRBV7-6 to TRBJ2-3; 14 nucleotides agree with TRBD2. Unmatched junction bases numbered 11, after V lost 10 bases and J lost 2 bases. Germline V CDR1 and CDR2: SGHVS, FNYEAQ. The CDR3 covers 17 residues. Written as DNA, the CDR3 is TGTGCCACCTCACCGGGACTAGCGGGGGCACACACAGATACGCAGTATTTT. It codes for CATSPGLAGAHTDTQYF.

This clone was picked up one time. CDR3 sequence: CASSLTGGWETQYF. The CDR3 nucleotides read TGTGCCAGCAGCTTGACGGGGGGTTGGGAGACCCAGTACTTC. This chain links TRBV7-2 with TRBJ2-5, with 7 nucleotides matching TRBD2. This CDR3 comprises 14 residues. Looked up from germline, CDR1 is SGHTA and CDR2 is FQGNSA. The V segment lost 3 bases and the J segment 5 bases; nucleotides outside the gene matches: 6. Combining the CDR3 with reference TRBV7-2 and TRBJ2-5 gives the whole variable domain GAGVSQSPSNKVTEKGKDVELRCDPISGHTALYWYRQSLGQGLEFLIYFQGNSAPDKSGLPSDRFSAERTGGSVSTLTIQRTQQEDSAVYLCASSLTGGWETQYFGPGTRLLVL.

The chain combines TRBV5-6 with TRBJ2-1, with TRBD1 matching over 8 bases. The ends lost 9 bases at V and 3 bases at J; junction bases unmatched: 5. CDR3 size: 13 residues. Germline CDR1 and CDR2: SGHDT and YYEEEE. The DNA of the CDR3 is TGTGCCACCGGACAGGGATTCTACAATGAGCAGTTCTTC. This encodes CATGQGFYNEQFF.

The chain recombines TRBV7-3 with TRBJ2-5, with TRBD2 matching over 11 bases. The ends lost 5 bases at V and 7 bases at J; junction bases unmatched: 9. CDR1 and CDR2 from the germline V gene are SGHTA and FQGTGA. The CDR3 extends over 15 amino acids. Here the CDR3 reads CASSQTSGGEGTQYF. CDR3 coding DNA: TGTGCCAGCAGCCAAACTAGCGGGGGAGAGGGGACCCAGTACTTC.

This chain connects TRBV5-6 to TRBJ2-2, with D possibly TRBD2 on 5 matching bases. CDR3 size: 13 residues. V was cut by 5 bases and J by 3 bases, with 8 bases left in between. Germline V gene data show CDR1 as SGHDT and CDR2 as YYEEEE. DNA for the CDR3: TGTGCCAGCAGTCCGGACTACACCGGGGAGCTGTTTTTT. Protein: CASSPDYTGELFF.

The gene calls are TRBV7-3 and TRBJ2-2; D may be TRBD2 (5 bases). CDR3 length equals 14 residues. CDR1 is SGHTA, CDR2 FQGTGA, per germline. V lost 4 bases, J lost 5 bases, and 11 bases lay in between. CDR3 DNA: TGTGCCAGCAGCTCTTCTCGGGATACCGGGGAGCTGTTTTTT. It translates to CASSSSRDTGELFF. Looking up the rest from reference TRBV7-3 and TRBJ2-2 gives the full variable domain: GAGVSQTPSNKVTEKGKYVELRCDPISGHTALYWYRQSLGQGPEFLIYFQGTGAADDSGLPNDRFFAVRPEGSVSTLKIQRTERGDSAVYLCASSSSRDTGELFFGEGSRLTVL.

V usage is TRBV20-1 and J usage is TRBJ1-3; D unclear. Looked up from germline, CDR1 is DFQATT and CDR2 is SNEGSKA (reference sequence). The CDR3 is 13 residues long. V shed 3 bases and J shed 3 bases, with 9 bases lying between them. DNA of the CDR3: TGCAGTGCTAGTCTGGGGAGTGGAAACACCATATATTTT. Its protein is CSASLGSGNTIYF.

The sample holds one count of this clone. This sequence joins TRBV11-2 and TRBJ1-3; weak D call: TRBD1 (5 bases). V lost 0 bases and J 5 bases, leaving 8 bases between the germline ends. The CDR3 contains 14 residues. Germline CDR1 SGHAT, CDR2 FQNNGV. The chain's CDR3 is CASSLDAGRNTIYF. For the CDR3, the DNA is TGTGCCAGCAGCTTAGACGCAGGGAGAAACACCATATATTTT.

This clone was recorded only once. The chain links TRBV2 to TRBJ2-2, with a tentative D call TRBD2 (6 bases). Germline lookup yields CDR1 SNHLY and CDR2 FYNNEI. This CDR3 region has 15 residues. The V end was cut by 1 base, the J end by 4 bases, with 10 bases between. The DNA of the CDR3 is TGTGCCAGCAGTGAAGGGGGAGCGGGCACCGGGGAGCTGTTTTTT. This translates into CASSEGGAGTGELFF.

The gene calls are TRBV6-5 and TRBJ2-7, with D uncertain. The CDR3 is 14 amino acids. Germline-derived CDR1 and CDR2 are MNHEY and SVGAGI. V was clipped by 8 bases and J by 0 bases, with 14 bases between them. Here the CDR3 DNA reads TGTGCCAGCTCCCCCGGCCCTAGCTCCTACGAGCAGTACGTC. Its translation is CASSPGPSSYEQYV.

This chain links TRBV7-2 with TRBJ1-1, with 7 bases fitting TRBD1. V shed 3 bases and J 2 bases; nucleotides not matched to a gene: 6. The germline gives CDR1 SGHTA, CDR2 FQGNSA. This CDR3 spans 15 amino acids. The CDR3 DNA follows: TGTGCCAGCAGCTTCTGGACAGGACGTAACACTGAAGCTTTCTTT. Its translation is CASSFWTGRNTEAFF. The whole variable domain, filled in from reference TRBV7-2 and TRBJ1-1, reads GAGVSQSPSNKVTEKGKDVELRCDPISGHTALYWYRQSLGQGLEFLIYFQGNSAPDKSGLPSDRFSAERTGGSVSTLTIQRTQQEDSAVYLCASSFWTGRNTEAFFGQGTRLTVV.

The rearrangement uses TRBV13 and TRBJ1-2; D remains unclear. V was pared by 5 bases and J by 6 bases, with 10 bases between. The germline V gene has CDR1 PRHDT and CDR2 FYEKMQ (reference sequence). The CDR3 extends over 12 amino acids. The DNA for the CDR3 is TGTGCCAGCAGCGCGGGTGGGGATGGCTACACCTTC. As protein: CASSAGGDGYTF.

The V call is TRBV7-9, the J call TRBJ2-1, with 10 bases matching TRBD1. Trimming at V came to 5 bases and at J to 0 bases, leaving 4 bases not matched to a gene. The CDR3 loop spans 16 amino acids. Germline V gene lookup returns CDR1 SEHNR and CDR2 FQNEAQ (reference sequence). CDR3 bases: TGTGCCAGCAGCGACCGACAGGGGGCCTCCTACAATGAGCAGTTCTTC. Translating gives CASSDRQGASYNEQFF.

The chain employs TRBV7-2 and TRBJ1-1; 7 bases line up with TRBD1. This CDR3 is 15 amino acids long. Trimming cost V 5 bases and J 4 bases; bases outside gene matches: 10. Germline assignment: CDR1 SGHTA and CDR2 FQGNSA. CDR3 sequence: CASSPDRVRVTEAFF. The CDR3 DNA reads as TGTGCCAGCAGCCCAGACAGGGTACGAGTCACTGAAGCTTTCTTT.

The chain recombines TRBV12-3 or TRBV12-4 with TRBJ1-1; weak D call: TRBD1 (5 bases). The CDR3 totals 11 residues. V lost 10 bases, J lost 7 bases, and 13 bases lay in between. This CDR3 is CATQGVGEAFF. The CDR3 region has the DNA TGTGCCACCCAAGGGGTCGGTGAAGCTTTCTTT.

This clone was seen once. The chain employs TRBV7-9 and TRBJ2-3; no reliable D call. CDR1 is SEHNR and CDR2 is FQNEAQ in the germline V gene (reference sequence). The CDR3 totals 12 residues. Trimming took off 4 bases at V and 5 bases at J, with 7 bases between the two ends. The DNA of the CDR3 is TGTGCCAGCAGCTCAAGTAGAGATACGCAGTATTTT. This gives the protein CASSSSRDTQYF.